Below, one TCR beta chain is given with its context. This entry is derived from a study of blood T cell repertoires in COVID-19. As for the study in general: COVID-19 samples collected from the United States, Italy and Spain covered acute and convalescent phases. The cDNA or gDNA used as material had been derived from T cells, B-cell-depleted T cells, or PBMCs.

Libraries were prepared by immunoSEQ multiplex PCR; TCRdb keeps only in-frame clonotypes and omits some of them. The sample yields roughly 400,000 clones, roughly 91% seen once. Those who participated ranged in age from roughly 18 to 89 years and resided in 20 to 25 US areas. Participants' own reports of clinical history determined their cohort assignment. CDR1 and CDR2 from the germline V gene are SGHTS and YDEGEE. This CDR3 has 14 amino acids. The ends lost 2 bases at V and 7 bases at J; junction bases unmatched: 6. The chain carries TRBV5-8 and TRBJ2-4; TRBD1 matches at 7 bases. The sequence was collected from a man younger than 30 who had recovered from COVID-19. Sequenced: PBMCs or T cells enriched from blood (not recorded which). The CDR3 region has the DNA TGTGCCAGCAGCTTATCGACAGGGTGGAACATTCAGTACTTC. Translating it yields CASSLSTGWNIQYF.